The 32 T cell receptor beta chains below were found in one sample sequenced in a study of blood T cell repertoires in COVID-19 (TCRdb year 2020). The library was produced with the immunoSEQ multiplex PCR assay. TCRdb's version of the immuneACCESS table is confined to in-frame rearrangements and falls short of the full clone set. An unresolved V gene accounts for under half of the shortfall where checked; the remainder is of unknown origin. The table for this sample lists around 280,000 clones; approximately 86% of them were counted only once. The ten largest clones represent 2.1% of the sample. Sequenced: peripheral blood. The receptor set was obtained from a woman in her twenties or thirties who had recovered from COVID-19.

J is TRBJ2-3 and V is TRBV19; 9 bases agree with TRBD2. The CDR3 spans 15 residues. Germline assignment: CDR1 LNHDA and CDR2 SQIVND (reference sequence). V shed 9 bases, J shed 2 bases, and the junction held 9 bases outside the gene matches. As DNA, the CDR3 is TGTGCCAGCAAGGAGGGCGGGGGGGACACAGATACGCAGTATTTT. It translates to CASKEGGGDTDTQYF.

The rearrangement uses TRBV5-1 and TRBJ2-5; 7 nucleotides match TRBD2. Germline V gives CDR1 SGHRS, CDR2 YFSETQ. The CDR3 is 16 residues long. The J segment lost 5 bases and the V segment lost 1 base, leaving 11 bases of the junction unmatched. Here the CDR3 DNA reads TGCGCCAGCAGCTTGTTGTCGGGAGGCGGGGCGGAGACCCAGTACTTC. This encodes CASSLLSGGGAETQYF. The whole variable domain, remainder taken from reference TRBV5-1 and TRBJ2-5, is KAGVTQTPRYLIKTRGQQVTLSCSPISGHRSVSWYQQTPGQGLQFLFEYFSETQRNKGNFPGRFSGRQFSNSRSEMNVSTLELGDSALYLCASSLLSGGGAETQYFGPGTRLLVL.

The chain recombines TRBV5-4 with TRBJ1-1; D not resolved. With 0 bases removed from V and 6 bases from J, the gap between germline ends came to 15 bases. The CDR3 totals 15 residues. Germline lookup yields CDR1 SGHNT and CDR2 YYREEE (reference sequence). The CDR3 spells CASSLAARGYSEAFF. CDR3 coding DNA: TGTGCCAGCAGCTTGGCCGCCCGAGGGTACTCTGAAGCTTTCTTT.

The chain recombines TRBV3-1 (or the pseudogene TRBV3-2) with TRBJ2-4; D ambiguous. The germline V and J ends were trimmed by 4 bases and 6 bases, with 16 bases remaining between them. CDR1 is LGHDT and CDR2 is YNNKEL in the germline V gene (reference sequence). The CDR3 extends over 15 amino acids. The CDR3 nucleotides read TGTGCCAGCAGCCCCTCGAGTCCCAGGCGAAACATTCAGTACTTC. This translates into CASSPSSPRRNIQYF.

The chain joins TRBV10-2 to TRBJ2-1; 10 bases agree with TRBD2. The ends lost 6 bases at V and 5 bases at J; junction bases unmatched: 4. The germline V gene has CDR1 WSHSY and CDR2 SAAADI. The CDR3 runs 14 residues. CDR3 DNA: TGCGCCAGCAGAAGACTAGCGGGCAACAATGAGCAGTTCTTC. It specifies CASRRLAGNNEQFF.

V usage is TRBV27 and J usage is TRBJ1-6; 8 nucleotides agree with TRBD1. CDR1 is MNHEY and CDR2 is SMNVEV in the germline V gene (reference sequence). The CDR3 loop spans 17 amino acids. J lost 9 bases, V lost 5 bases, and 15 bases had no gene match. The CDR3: CASSLTNPGTGASPLHF. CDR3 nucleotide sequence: TGTGCCAGCAGTCTAACTAATCCCGGGACAGGCGCTTCACCCCTCCACTTT.

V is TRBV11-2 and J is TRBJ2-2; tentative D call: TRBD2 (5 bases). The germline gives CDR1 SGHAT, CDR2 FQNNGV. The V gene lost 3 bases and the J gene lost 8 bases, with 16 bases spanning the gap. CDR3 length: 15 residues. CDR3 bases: TGTGCCAGCAGCTTCAGGACTCCCCGTGGGGGGGAGCTGTTTTTT. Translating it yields CASSFRTPRGGELFF.

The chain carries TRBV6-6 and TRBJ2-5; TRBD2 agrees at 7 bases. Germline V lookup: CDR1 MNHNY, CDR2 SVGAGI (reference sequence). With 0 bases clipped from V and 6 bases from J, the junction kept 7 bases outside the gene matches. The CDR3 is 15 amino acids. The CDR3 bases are TGTGCCAGCAGTTACTCGACGACTAGCAAGAAGACCCAGTACTTC. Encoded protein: CASSYSTTSKKTQYF.

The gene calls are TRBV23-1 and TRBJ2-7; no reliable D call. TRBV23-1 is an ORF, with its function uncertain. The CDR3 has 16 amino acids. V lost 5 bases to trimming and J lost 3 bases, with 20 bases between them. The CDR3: CASSYPRVPLVYEQYF. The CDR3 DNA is TGCGCCAGCAGTTATCCCCGGGTCCCTCTCGTCTACGAGCAGTACTTC.

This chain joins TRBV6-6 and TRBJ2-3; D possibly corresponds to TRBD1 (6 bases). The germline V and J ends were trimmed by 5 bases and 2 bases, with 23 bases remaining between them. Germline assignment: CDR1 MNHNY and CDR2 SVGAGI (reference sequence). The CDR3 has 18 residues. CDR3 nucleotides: TGTGCCAGCAGTCCAATATTCACGCAGGGGATGCCCACAGATACGCAGTATTTT. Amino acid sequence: CASSPIFTQGMPTDTQYF.

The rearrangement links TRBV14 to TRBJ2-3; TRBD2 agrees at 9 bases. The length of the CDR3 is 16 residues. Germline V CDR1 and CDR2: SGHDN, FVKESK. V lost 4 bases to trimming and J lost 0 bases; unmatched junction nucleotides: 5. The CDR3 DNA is TGTGCCAGCAGCCCCGGACTAGCGATTAGCACAGATACGCAGTATTTT. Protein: CASSPGLAISTDTQYF.

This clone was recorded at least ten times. In DNA, the CDR3 is TGTGCCAGCGCCCCCCACGGTGATAGCAATCAGCCCCAGCATTTT. This encodes CASAPHGDSNQPQHF. The chain employs TRBV9 and TRBJ1-5; no clear D. Trimming removed 7 bases at V and 0 bases at J, with 14 bases between. CDR3 length: 15 residues. The germline gives CDR1 SGDLS, CDR2 YYNGEE.

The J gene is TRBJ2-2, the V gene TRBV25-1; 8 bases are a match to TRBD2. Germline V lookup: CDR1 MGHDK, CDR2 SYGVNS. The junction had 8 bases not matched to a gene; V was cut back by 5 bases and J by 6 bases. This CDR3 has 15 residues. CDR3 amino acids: CASSRTGGISGELFF. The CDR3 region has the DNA TGTGCCAGCAGTCGAACGGGAGGGATCTCCGGGGAGCTGTTTTTT.

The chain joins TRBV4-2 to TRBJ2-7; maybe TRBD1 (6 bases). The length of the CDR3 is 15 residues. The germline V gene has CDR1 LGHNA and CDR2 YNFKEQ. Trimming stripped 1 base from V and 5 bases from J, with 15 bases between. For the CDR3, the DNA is TGTGCCAGCAGCCAAGTGGGGACACGCGAGGACGAGCAGTACTTC. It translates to CASSQVGTREDEQYF.

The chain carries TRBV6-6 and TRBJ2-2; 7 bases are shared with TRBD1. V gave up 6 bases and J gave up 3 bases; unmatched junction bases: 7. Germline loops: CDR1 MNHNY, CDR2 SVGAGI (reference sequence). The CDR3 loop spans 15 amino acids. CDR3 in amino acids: CASRPGTEYTGELFF. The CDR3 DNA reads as TGTGCCAGCAGACCCGGGACAGAATACACCGGGGAGCTGTTTTTT.

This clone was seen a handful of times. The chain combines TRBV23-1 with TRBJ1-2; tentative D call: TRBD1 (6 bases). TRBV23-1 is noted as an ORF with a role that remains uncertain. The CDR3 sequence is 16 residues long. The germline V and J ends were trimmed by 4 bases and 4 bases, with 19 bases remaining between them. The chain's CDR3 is CASSRRGCLIAYGYTF. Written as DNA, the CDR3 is TGCGCCAGCAGTCGAAGGGGGTGCCTCATTGCCTATGGCTACACCTTC.

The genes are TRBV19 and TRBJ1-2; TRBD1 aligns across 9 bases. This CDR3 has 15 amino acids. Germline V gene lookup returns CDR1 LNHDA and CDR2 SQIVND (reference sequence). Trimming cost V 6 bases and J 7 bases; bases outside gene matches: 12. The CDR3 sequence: CASRRKGQGGPGYTF. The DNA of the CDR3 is TGTGCCAGTAGGAGAAAGGGACAGGGCGGTCCTGGCTACACCTTC.

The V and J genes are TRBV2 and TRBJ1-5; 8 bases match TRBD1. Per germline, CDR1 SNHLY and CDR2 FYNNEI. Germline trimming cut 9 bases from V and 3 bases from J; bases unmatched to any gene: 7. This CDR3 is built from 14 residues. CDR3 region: CASGPGGFNQPQHF. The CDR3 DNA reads TGTGCCAGTGGTCCAGGGGGCTTCAATCAGCCCCAGCATTTT.

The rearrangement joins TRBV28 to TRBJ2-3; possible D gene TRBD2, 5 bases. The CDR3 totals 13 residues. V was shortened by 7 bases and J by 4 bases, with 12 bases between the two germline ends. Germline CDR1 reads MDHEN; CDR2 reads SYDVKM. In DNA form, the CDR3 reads TGTGCCAGCATTAGCACCGGGGCAGATACGCAGTATTTT. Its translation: CASISTGADTQYF.

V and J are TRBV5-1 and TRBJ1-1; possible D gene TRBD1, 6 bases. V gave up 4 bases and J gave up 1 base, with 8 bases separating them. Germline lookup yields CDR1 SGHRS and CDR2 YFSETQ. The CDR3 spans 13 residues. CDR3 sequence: CASSRGRNTEAFF. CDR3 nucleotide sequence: TGCGCCAGCAGCAGGGGGAGGAACACTGAAGCTTTCTTT.

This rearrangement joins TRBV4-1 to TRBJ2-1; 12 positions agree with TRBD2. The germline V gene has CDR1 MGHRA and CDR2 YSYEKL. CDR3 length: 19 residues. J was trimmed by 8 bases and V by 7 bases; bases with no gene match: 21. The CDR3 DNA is TGCGCCAGCACCGAACATGGGACTAGCGGGTCCGGTTCCTCCGATGAGCAGTTCTTC. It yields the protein CASTEHGTSGSGSSDEQFF.

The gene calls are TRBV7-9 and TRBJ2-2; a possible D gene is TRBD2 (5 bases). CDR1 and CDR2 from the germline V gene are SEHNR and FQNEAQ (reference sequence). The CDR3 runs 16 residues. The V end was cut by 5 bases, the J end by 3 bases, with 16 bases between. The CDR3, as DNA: TGTGCCAGCAGCCCCCCCCTAGCCCGAGACACCGGGGAGCTGTTTTTT. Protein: CASSPPLARDTGELFF.

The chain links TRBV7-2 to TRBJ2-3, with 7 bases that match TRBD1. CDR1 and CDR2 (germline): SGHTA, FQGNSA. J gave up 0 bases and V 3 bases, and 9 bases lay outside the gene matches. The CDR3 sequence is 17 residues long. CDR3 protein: CASSLGQNRPSTDTQYF. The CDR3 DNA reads TGTGCCAGCAGCTTGGGACAGAACCGTCCTAGCACAGATACGCAGTATTTT.

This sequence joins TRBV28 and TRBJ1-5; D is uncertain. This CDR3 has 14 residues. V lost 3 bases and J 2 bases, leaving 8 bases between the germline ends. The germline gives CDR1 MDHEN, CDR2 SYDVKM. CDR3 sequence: CASSFAGGNQPQHF. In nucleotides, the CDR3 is TGTGCCAGCAGTTTCGCGGGCGGCAATCAGCCCCAGCATTTT.

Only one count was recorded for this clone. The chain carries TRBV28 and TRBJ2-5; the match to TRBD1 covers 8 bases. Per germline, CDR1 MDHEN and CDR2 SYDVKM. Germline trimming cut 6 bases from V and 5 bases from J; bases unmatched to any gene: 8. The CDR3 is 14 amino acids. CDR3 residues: CASRMTGARETQYF. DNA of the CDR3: TGTGCCAGCAGAATGACAGGGGCTAGGGAGACCCAGTACTTC.

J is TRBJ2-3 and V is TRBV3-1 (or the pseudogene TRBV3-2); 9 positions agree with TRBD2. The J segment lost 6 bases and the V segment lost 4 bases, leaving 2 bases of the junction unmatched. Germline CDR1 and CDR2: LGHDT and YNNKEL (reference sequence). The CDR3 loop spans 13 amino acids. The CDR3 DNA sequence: TGTGCCAGCAGCCTAGCGGGAGAGGATACGCAGTATTTT. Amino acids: CASSLAGEDTQYF.

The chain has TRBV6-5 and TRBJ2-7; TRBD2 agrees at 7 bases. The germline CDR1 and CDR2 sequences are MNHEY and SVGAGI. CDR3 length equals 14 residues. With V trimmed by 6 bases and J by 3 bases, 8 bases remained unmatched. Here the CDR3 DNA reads TGTGCCAGCAGAGCGGGAAATGACTACTACGAGCAGTACTTC. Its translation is CASRAGNDYYEQYF.

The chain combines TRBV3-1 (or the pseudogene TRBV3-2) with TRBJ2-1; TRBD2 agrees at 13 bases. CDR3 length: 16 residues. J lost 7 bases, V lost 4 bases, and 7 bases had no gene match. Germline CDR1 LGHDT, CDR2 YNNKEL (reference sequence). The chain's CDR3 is CASSLRTSGSWNEQFF. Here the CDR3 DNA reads TGTGCCAGCAGCCTCAGGACTAGCGGGAGTTGGAATGAGCAGTTCTTC.

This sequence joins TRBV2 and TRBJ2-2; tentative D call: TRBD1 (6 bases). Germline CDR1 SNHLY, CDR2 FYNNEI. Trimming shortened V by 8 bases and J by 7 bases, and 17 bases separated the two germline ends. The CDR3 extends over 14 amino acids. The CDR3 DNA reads TGTGCCAGCGCCGCGACAGGATCCCTCGGGGAGCTGTTTTTT. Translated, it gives CASAATGSLGELFF.

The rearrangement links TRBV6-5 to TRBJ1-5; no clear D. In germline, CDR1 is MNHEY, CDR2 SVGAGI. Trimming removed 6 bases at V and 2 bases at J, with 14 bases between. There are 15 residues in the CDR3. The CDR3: CASSNARGGNQPQHF. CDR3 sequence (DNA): TGTGCCAGCAGCAACGCCCGCGGAGGCAATCAGCCCCAGCATTTT.

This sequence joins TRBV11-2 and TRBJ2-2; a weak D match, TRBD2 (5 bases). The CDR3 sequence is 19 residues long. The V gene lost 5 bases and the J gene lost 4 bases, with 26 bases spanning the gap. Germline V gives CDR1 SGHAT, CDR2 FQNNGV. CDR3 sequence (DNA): TGTGCCAGCAGCCGGTTAAAATCCCTCCAGCGGAGAAGCACCGGGGAGCTGTTTTTT. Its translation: CASSRLKSLQRRSTGELFF.

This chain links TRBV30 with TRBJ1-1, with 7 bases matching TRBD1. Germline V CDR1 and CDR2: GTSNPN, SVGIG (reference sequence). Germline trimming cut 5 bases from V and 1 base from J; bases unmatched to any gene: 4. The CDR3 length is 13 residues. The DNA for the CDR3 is TGTGCCTGGGAGGGACAGCCGAACACTGAAGCTTTCTTT. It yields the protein CAWEGQPNTEAFF.